The 5 T cell receptor beta chains below come from one sample, sequenced in a study of blood T cell repertoires in COVID-19. Generated by immunoSEQ multiplex PCR, the TCRdb table keeps only in-frame clones and is missing some. The data contain about 100,000 clones, 75% to 90% of them singletons. The source material was peripheral blood. The receptor source for this set is a man older than 75 with active or convalescent COVID-19.

V and J are TRBV7-9 and TRBJ2-3; D gene ambiguous. This CDR3 has 14 residues. V was cut by 5 bases and J by 3 bases, with 12 bases left in between. Germline V gene lookup returns CDR1 SEHNR and CDR2 FQNEAQ (reference sequence). CDR3 sequence: CASSTVIFTDTQYF. The CDR3 DNA sequence: TGTGCCAGCAGCACTGTGATTTTTACAGATACGCAGTATTTT.

The chain joins TRBV6-2 or TRBV6-3 to TRBJ1-5; D unresolved. The CDR3 runs 14 residues. Germline CDR1 MNHEY, CDR2 SVGEGT. Trimming cost V 6 bases and J 1 base, with 10 bases left between them. CDR3 sequence: CASSLTTSNQPQHF. In DNA form, the CDR3 reads TGTGCCAGCAGCCTGACAACCAGCAATCAGCCCCAGCATTTT.

This clone was found once. The rearrangement uses TRBV19 and TRBJ1-1; 11 nucleotides match TRBD1. The CDR3 loop spans 12 amino acids. The trim removed 6 bases at V and 11 bases at J, leaving 5 bases unmatched. Germline CDR1 reads LNHDA; CDR2 reads SQIVND (reference sequence). The CDR3 is CASRDRGRGAFF. Here the CDR3 DNA reads TGTGCCAGTAGGGACAGGGGGCGCGGGGCTTTCTTT.

V gene TRBV2 combines with J gene TRBJ2-2; 8 nucleotides agree with TRBD1. Per germline, CDR1 SNHLY and CDR2 FYNNEI. V lost 6 bases to trimming and J lost 4 bases; unmatched junction nucleotides: 10. This CDR3 spans 16 amino acids. The CDR3 DNA is TGTGCCAGCAGCGACCGAGGACAGGGAAGCACCGGGGAGCTGTTTTTT. It translates to CASSDRGQGSTGELFF.

V gene TRBV6-5 combines with J gene TRBJ1-2, with a weak D call TRBD1 (6 bases). This CDR3 is 15 amino acids long. Deletions cut 7 bases from V and 7 bases from J, with 22 bases between. Germline V gives CDR1 MNHEY, CDR2 SVGAGI. CDR3 DNA sequence: TGTGCCAGCACCGTACTAGAGACAGGCGACTTTGGCTACACCTTC. It encodes CASTVLETGDFGYTF.